The 13 T cell receptor beta chains below all came from one sample that was sequenced in a study of T cells after yellow fever vaccination. A single record per CDR3 protein comes from TCRdb applying MiXCR to the 5' RACE reads. The sample lists 300,000 to 450,000 distinct CDR3 sequences, 7% to 10% seen once, with 17% in the top ten. The starting material was PBMCs, obtained about 49 days after the first yellow fever vaccination. The source is a man between 18 and 29 years old who received the YFV17D yellow fever vaccine.

This clonotype was detected a few times. The chain couples TRBV27 to TRBJ2-1; perhaps TRBD2 as D (6 bases). Trimming removed 8 bases from V and 0 bases from J, with 14 bases in between. Looked up from germline, CDR1 is MNHEY and CDR2 is SMNVEV (reference sequence). This CDR3 spans 15 amino acids. CDR3 loop: CASRSGGSSYNEQFF. Written as DNA, the CDR3 is TGTGCCAGCCGGTCCGGGGGTAGCTCCTACAATGAGCAGTTCTTC.

The chain joins TRBV18 to TRBJ2-7; 7 bases match TRBD2. This CDR3 comprises 14 residues. With 6 bases clipped from V and 3 bases from J, the junction kept 8 bases outside the gene matches. Germline loops: CDR1 KGHSH, CDR2 LQKENI. CDR3: CASSHTTSDYEQYV. The CDR3 DNA reads TGTGCCAGCTCGCACACCACTAGCGACTACGAGCAGTACGTC.

At least ten counts were recorded for this clonotype. The CDR3 spells CASSLGGTYNSPLHF. Written as DNA, the CDR3 is TGTGCCAGCAGCTTAGGGGGGACCTATAATTCACCCCTCCACTTT. The chain uses TRBV7-2 and TRBJ1-6; D possibly corresponds to TRBD1 (5 bases). Looked up from germline, CDR1 is SGHTA and CDR2 is FQGNSA. Deletions cut 1 base from V and 2 bases from J, with 6 bases between. The CDR3 has 15 amino acids.

J is TRBJ1-1 and V is TRBV20-1; D is ambiguous. This CDR3 region has 12 residues. With 6 bases removed from V and 8 bases from J, the gap between germline ends came to 16 bases. Germline V CDR1 and CDR2: DFQATT, SNEGSKA (reference sequence). The chain's CDR3 is CSALTGRGEAFF. Written as DNA, the CDR3 is TGCAGTGCCCTCACGGGTCGAGGGGAAGCTTTCTTT.

The rearrangement links TRBV6-5 to TRBJ2-2; D perhaps matches TRBD2 (6 bases). The CDR3 contains 13 residues. The V gene lost 10 bases and the J gene lost 0 bases, with 9 bases spanning the gap. Looked up from germline, CDR1 is MNHEY and CDR2 is SVGAGI. The CDR3: CATWDSNTGELFF. CDR3 sequence (DNA): TGTGCCACCTGGGACTCGAACACCGGGGAGCTGTTTTTT.

This chain uses TRBV9 with TRBJ1-4; 7 bases are a match to TRBD1. Germline V gene data show CDR1 as SGDLS and CDR2 as YYNGEE. The length of the CDR3 is 15 residues. J was trimmed by 8 bases and V by 0 bases; bases with no gene match: 7. In DNA, the CDR3 is TGTGCCAGCAGCGTAGGGGGACAGAGGGAGGAAAAACTGTTTTTT. The encoded protein is CASSVGGQREEKLFF. The full variable domain, completed using reference TRBV9 and TRBJ1-4, is DSGVTQTPKHLITATGQRVTLRCSPRSGDLSVYWYQQSLDQGLQFLIQYYNGEERAKGNILERFSAQQFPDLHSELNLSSLELGDSALYFCASSVGGQREEKLFFGSGTQLSVL.

This clonotype was observed a handful of times. The genes are TRBV20-1 and TRBJ2-5; D remains unclear. Trimming took 2 bases from V and 4 from J, leaving 14 bases between them. The CDR3 has 14 amino acids. Germline CDR1 DFQATT, CDR2 SNEGSKA (reference sequence). The chain's CDR3 is CSARKIGWGETQYF. The CDR3, as DNA: TGCAGTGCTAGAAAGATCGGGTGGGGAGAGACCCAGTACTTC.

This clonotype came up a few times. The V and J genes are TRBV4-1 and TRBJ1-5; no firm D call. The CDR3 has 14 amino acids. V was cut by 1 base and J by 4 bases, with 8 bases left in between. The germline V gene encodes CDR1 MGHRA and CDR2 YSYEKL. CDR3 nucleotide sequence: TGCGCCAGCAGCCAAGTTCTGGGGAATCAGCCCCAGCATTTT. The encoded protein is CASSQVLGNQPQHF.

The chain combines TRBV13 with TRBJ1-1; D remains ambiguous. Germline assignment: CDR1 PRHDT and CDR2 FYEKMQ (reference sequence). V lost 5 bases, J lost 0 bases, and 16 bases lay in between. The CDR3 spans 16 residues. In DNA, the CDR3 is TGTGCCAGCAGCCCCGGAGGACTACTAATGAACACTGAAGCTTTCTTT. This gives the protein CASSPGGLLMNTEAFF.

The chain couples TRBV7-3 to TRBJ1-2; unclear D gene. Trimming left V 5 bases short and J 6 bases short, with 19 bases between. The CDR3 extends over 15 amino acids. Germline CDR1 is SGHTA and CDR2 is FQGTGA. CDR3 amino acids: CASSPNPEPDDGYTF. CDR3 in DNA: TGTGCCAGCAGCCCCAACCCGGAACCGGACGATGGCTACACCTTC.

This clonotype was counted a few times. This rearrangement joins TRBV6-5 to TRBJ2-7; no clear D. CDR3 length: 14 residues. The V and J ends lost 2 bases and 2 bases respectively, with 10 bases between them. Germline V CDR1 and CDR2: MNHEY, SVGAGI. The CDR3 nucleotides read TGTGCCAGCAGTTACGGGGTAGGGCCCTACGAGCAGTACGTC. Its protein product is CASSYGVGPYEQYV.

This clonotype was found a few times. V usage is TRBV10-2 and J usage is TRBJ1-6, with D perhaps TRBD1 (6 bases). The CDR3 loop spans 14 amino acids. Germline values: CDR1 WSHSY, CDR2 SAAADI. The germline V and J ends were trimmed by 2 bases and 7 bases, with 9 bases remaining between them. CDR3 DNA: TGCGCCAGCAGTGAGGGGGGGGCCAATTCACCCCTCCACTTT. Protein product: CASSEGGANSPLHF.

The chain couples TRBV2 to TRBJ2-2; D is undetermined. This CDR3 comprises 12 residues. Germline CDR1 is SNHLY and CDR2 is FYNNEI. V lost 10 bases, J lost 4 bases, and 10 bases lay in between. As DNA, the CDR3 is TGTGCCATTCCCGGCGGCACCGGGGAGCTGTTTTTT. This gives the protein CAIPGGTGELFF.